Presented here are 2 T cell receptor beta chains from one specimen sequenced in a study of T cells in Graves' hyperthyroidism and ophthalmopathy. Template material for amplifying TCR beta CDR3 regions consisted of RNA transcripts. TCR CDR3 underwent first-round RT-PCR with the HTBI primer set. TCRdb re-analysed the multiplex PCR reads in MiXCR, keeping a single row per CDR3 protein. The sample has 550,000 to 650,000 distinct CDR3 sequences; approximately 15% are singletons. Sequenced material: blood. Every receptor here comes from a woman aged 40 to 50 with Graves' hyperthyroidism.

The chain combines TRBV20-1 with TRBJ2-7; tentative D call: TRBD2 (5 bases). The CDR3 runs to 13 residues. With 4 bases removed from V and 6 bases from J, the gap between germline ends came to 16 bases. Germline V gene sequence: CDR1 DFQATT, CDR2 SNEGSKA (reference sequence). DNA for the CDR3: TGCAGTGCTATGGATAGCGCATTATTCGAGCAGTACTTC. This translates into CSAMDSALFEQYF.

This clonotype appeared a few times. The J gene is TRBJ2-7, the V gene TRBV29-1; TRBD2 aligns across 15 bases. The V and J ends lost 4 bases and 7 bases, in that order; junction bases with no gene match: 5. Germline V gene lookup returns CDR1 SQVTM and CDR2 ANQGSEA. The CDR3 totals 14 residues. The CDR3, as DNA: TGCAGCGTTGGGACTAGCGGGAGGGCCAGGGAGCAGTACTTC. Protein product: CSVGTSGRAREQYF.